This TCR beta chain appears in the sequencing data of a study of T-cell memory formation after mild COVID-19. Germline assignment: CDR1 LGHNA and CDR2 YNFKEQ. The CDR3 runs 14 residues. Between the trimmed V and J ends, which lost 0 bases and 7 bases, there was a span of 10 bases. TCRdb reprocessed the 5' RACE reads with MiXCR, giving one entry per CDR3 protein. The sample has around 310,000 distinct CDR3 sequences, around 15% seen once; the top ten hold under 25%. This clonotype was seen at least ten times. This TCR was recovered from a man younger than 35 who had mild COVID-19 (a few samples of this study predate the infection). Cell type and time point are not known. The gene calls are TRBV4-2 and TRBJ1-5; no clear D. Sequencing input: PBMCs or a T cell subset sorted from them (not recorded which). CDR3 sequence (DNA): TGTGCCAGCAGCCAAGAGGAGGGAGCCCAGCCCCAGCATTTT. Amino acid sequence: CASSQEEGAQPQHF.